The 21 T cell receptor beta chains presented below share a single source sample, sequenced in a study of cytomegalovirus exposure and HLA in healthy donors. Researchers ran the PCR with 60 Vbeta and 13 Jbeta primers. Clones were sequenced by immunoSEQ multiplex PCR, and TCRdb holds only the in-frame ones, with some missing. Here the sample spans about 130,000 clones, 80% being singletons. The material sequenced was PBMCs. Receptor source: a female donor in good health and CMV-seronegative.

This sequence joins TRBV18 and TRBJ1-5; 9 nucleotides line up with TRBD1. This CDR3 is 16 amino acids long. J gave up 0 bases and V 3 bases, and 3 bases lay outside the gene matches. Germline loops: CDR1 KGHSH, CDR2 LQKENI. As DNA, the CDR3 is TGTGCCAGCTCACCGGCGACAGGGGGTAGCAATCAGCCCCAGCATTTT. It is translated as CASSPATGGSNQPQHF.

The genes are TRBV28 and TRBJ2-7; TRBD2 matches 8 bases. This CDR3 contains 16 residues. V lost 4 bases and J lost 0; bases outside the gene matches: 8. Germline loops: CDR1 MDHEN, CDR2 SYDVKM. The CDR3 DNA reads TGTGCCAGCAGTTCCCCTCGGGCGGGAGGCTCCTACGAGCAGTACTTC. It specifies CASSSPRAGGSYEQYF.

The chain recombines TRBV9 with TRBJ2-2; D is undetermined. With 0 bases removed from V and 7 bases from J, the gap between germline ends came to 10 bases. This CDR3 has 14 residues. Per the germline V gene, CDR1 is SGDLS and CDR2 is YYNGEE. The CDR3 loop is CASSVVGGFGELFF. CDR3 coding DNA: TGTGCCAGCAGCGTAGTCGGCGGCTTCGGGGAGCTGTTTTTT.

The chain recombines TRBV7-9 with TRBJ1-1, with D possibly TRBD1 on 5 matching bases. This CDR3 region has 15 residues. Germline V CDR1 and CDR2: SEHNR, FQNEAQ (reference sequence). V lost 1 base and J 2 bases, leaving 11 bases between the germline ends. The CDR3 sequence is CASSLGDSFNTEAFF. In DNA, the CDR3 is TGTGCCAGCAGCTTAGGCGACAGTTTCAACACTGAAGCTTTCTTT.

CDR3 loop: CASSLTGRGKFYEQYF. CDR3 DNA sequence: TGCGCCAGCAGCTTGACAGGCAGGGGGAAATTCTACGAGCAGTACTTC. The chain links TRBV5-1 to TRBJ2-7, with TRBD1 matching over 7 bases. The CDR3 consists of 16 residues. Looked up from germline, CDR1 is SGHRS and CDR2 is YFSETQ. J lost 3 bases, V lost 1 base, and 10 bases had no gene match.

V usage is TRBV28 and J usage is TRBJ2-1; D remains ambiguous. Germline CDR1 reads MDHEN; CDR2 reads SYDVKM. This CDR3 has 14 amino acids. V gave up 0 bases and J gave up 0 bases, with 3 bases separating them. The CDR3 loop reads CASSLWSSYNEQFF. The CDR3 DNA sequence: TGTGCCAGCAGTTTATGGAGCTCCTACAATGAGCAGTTCTTC.

This clone was picked up a small number of times. This rearrangement joins TRBV7-3 to TRBJ2-3, with 11 bases matching TRBD2. CDR1 is SGHTA and CDR2 is FQGTGA in the germline V gene. This CDR3 has 17 residues. V lost 2 bases and J lost 8; bases outside the gene matches: 12. The CDR3 region has the DNA TGTGCCAGCAGCTTATCTGTAGCGGGGGGGCAGGGGGTTACGCAGTATTTT. Protein: CASSLSVAGGQGVTQYF.

J is TRBJ1-1 and V is TRBV30; D call uncertain. Deletions cut 2 bases from V and 4 bases from J, with 11 bases between. The CDR3 is 13 residues long. Germline CDR1 GTSNPN, CDR2 SVGIG (reference sequence). The CDR3 here is CAWSNFEGTEAFF. For the CDR3, the DNA is TGTGCCTGGAGTAATTTCGAGGGCACTGAAGCTTTCTTT.

The chain recombines TRBV5-4 with TRBJ1-2; 7 bases line up with TRBD1. Germline CDR1 is SGHNT and CDR2 is YYREEE (reference sequence). The CDR3 length is 14 residues. J lost 4 bases, V lost 2 bases, and 5 bases had no gene match. The DNA of the CDR3 is TGTGCCAGCAGCTTACCCGGGACAGCCTATGGCTACACCTTC. It is translated as CASSLPGTAYGYTF. The variable domain in full, completed from reference TRBV5-4 and TRBJ1-2, reads ETGVTQSPTHLIKTRGQQVTLRCSSQSGHNTVSWYQQALGQGPQFIFQYYREEENGRGNFPPRFSGLQFPNYSSELNVNALELDDSALYLCASSLPGTAYGYTFGSGTRLTVV.

The V call is TRBV7-3, the J call TRBJ2-5; 12 positions match TRBD2. The CDR3 is 15 residues long. V shed 1 base, J shed 5 bases, and the junction held 2 bases outside the gene matches. Germline CDR1 is SGHTA and CDR2 is FQGTGA. The CDR3 is CASSLSLAGGETQYF. The CDR3 bases are TGTGCCAGCAGCTTAAGCCTAGCGGGGGGGGAGACCCAGTACTTC. The full variable domain, with the rest looked up from reference TRBV7-3 and TRBJ2-5, is GAGVSQTPSNKVTEKGKYVELRCDPISGHTALYWYRQSLGQGPEFLIYFQGTGAADDSGLPNDRFFAVRPEGSVSTLKIQRTERGDSAVYLCASSLSLAGGETQYFGPGTRLLVL.

The chain links TRBV28 to TRBJ2-7; possibly TRBD2 for D (6 bases). Trimming pared 4 bases from V and 0 bases from J, leaving 13 bases between. Germline V gene lookup returns CDR1 MDHEN and CDR2 SYDVKM. CDR3 length equals 15 residues. The DNA of the CDR3 is TGTGCCAGCAGTTCTCCTAAGCGGGCCTCCTACGAGCAGTACTTC. It is translated as CASSSPKRASYEQYF.

For this clone: The germline gene is not matched at one end of the junction; a read error may be the cause. This rearrangement joins TRBV14 to TRBJ1-1; D is ambiguous. The CDR3 runs 13 residues. Germline V CDR1 and CDR2: SGHDN, FVKESK. The CDR3 sequence: CASSQGVNTKAFF. The CDR3 bases are TGTGCCAGCAGCCAAGGGGTGAACACTAAAGCTTTCTTT.

The chain joins TRBV28 to TRBJ1-3; 8 bases align to TRBD1. This CDR3 is 14 amino acids long. Germline V gene data show CDR1 as MDHEN and CDR2 as SYDVKM. V lost 6 bases to trimming and J lost 1 base; unmatched junction nucleotides: 2. CDR3 DNA sequence: TGTGCCAGCAGAGGACAGGGATCTGGAAACACCATATATTTT. Translating it yields CASRGQGSGNTIYF.

V gene TRBV30 combines with J gene TRBJ2-2; no firm D call. Germline loops: CDR1 GTSNPN, CDR2 SVGIG (reference sequence). CDR3 size: 13 residues. Trimming took 3 bases from V and 4 from J, leaving 9 bases between them. The CDR3 sequence: CAWSAQSTGELFF. The DNA for the CDR3 is TGTGCCTGGAGCGCCCAGTCCACCGGGGAGCTGTTTTTT.

This rearrangement joins TRBV19 to TRBJ2-2; D unclear. Germline V lookup: CDR1 LNHDA, CDR2 SQIVND (reference sequence). The germline V and J ends were trimmed by 2 bases and 4 bases, with 11 bases remaining between them. The CDR3 has 15 residues. The CDR3 loop reads CASSIFKTGTGELFF. The CDR3 coding sequence is TGTGCCAGTAGTATATTCAAGACTGGCACCGGGGAGCTGTTTTTT.

V and J are TRBV29-1 and TRBJ2-5; TRBD2 is a possible D gene (5 bases). CDR3 length: 13 residues. Germline assignment: CDR1 SQVTM and CDR2 ANQGSEA. The germline V and J ends were trimmed by 7 bases and 4 bases, with 16 bases remaining between them. The CDR3 bases are TGCAGCGGGGGAGAAGTGGGCAGAGAGACCCAGTACTTC. Translated, it gives CSGGEVGRETQYF.

V is TRBV21-1 and J is TRBJ2-1; the listed D gene, TRBD2, was not tested against the DNA. TRBV21-1 is a known pseudogene. The CDR3 has 17 amino acids. DNA for the CDR3: TGTGCCAGCAGCAAACTCCTAGCGTCGAGCTCCTACAATGAGCAGTTCTTC. It specifies CASSKLLASSSYNEQFF.

This sequence joins TRBV7-9 and TRBJ2-2, with 16 bases identical to TRBD2. The CDR3 has 17 residues. Trimming took 5 bases from V and 3 from J; bases not matched to a gene: 3. The V gene's germline CDR1 is SEHNR and CDR2 FQNEAQ (reference sequence). As DNA, the CDR3 is TGTGCCAGCAGCGAGGGACTAGCGGGAGGGTACACCGGGGAGCTGTTTTTT. It is translated as CASSEGLAGGYTGELFF.

The genes are TRBV2 and TRBJ1-5; a weak D match, TRBD1 (6 bases). Between the trimmed V and J ends, which lost 2 bases and 0 bases, there was a span of 8 bases. The CDR3 sequence is 15 residues long. From germline, CDR1 is SNHLY and CDR2 FYNNEI. Here the CDR3 reads CASSERTASNQPQHF. Here the CDR3 DNA reads TGTGCCAGCAGTGAAAGGACAGCTAGCAATCAGCCCCAGCATTTT.

V and J are TRBV5-1 and TRBJ2-5; D is possibly TRBD2 (5 bases). This CDR3 has 13 amino acids. V was trimmed by 2 bases and J by 2 bases, leaving 7 bases between them. CDR1 and CDR2 from the germline V gene are SGHRS and YFSETQ. Written as DNA, the CDR3 is TGCGCCAGCAGCTTACGAGGGCAAGAGACCCAGTACTTC. This gives the protein CASSLRGQETQYF. The full variable domain, in which reference TRBV5-1 and TRBJ2-5 provide the parts outside the CDR3, is KAGVTQTPRYLIKTRGQQVTLSCSPISGHRSVSWYQQTPGQGLQFLFEYFSETQRNKGNFPGRFSGRQFSNSRSEMNVSTLELGDSALYLCASSLRGQETQYFGPGTRLLVL.

The V and J genes are TRBV2 and TRBJ2-4, with D hard to call. V lost 6 bases and J lost 12, with 12 bases in between. This CDR3 comprises 11 residues. Germline V CDR1 and CDR2: SNHLY, FYNNEI. CDR3 sequence reads: CASRLHRPQYF. The CDR3 region has the DNA TGTGCCAGCAGACTACACCGGCCTCAGTACTTC.